The 18 T cell receptor beta chains below come from one sample, sequenced in a study of T cell responses to AZD1222 COVID-19 vaccine. The repertoire was sequenced with immunoSEQ multiplex PCR; TCRdb's copy has only in-frame clones and lacks some. The sample yields roughly 160,000 clones, just over 90% seen once. The sample in question was peripheral blood, obtained 28 days after the second AZD1222 dose. These receptors came from an adult who received the AZD1222 COVID-19 vaccine.

This clone has a handful of counts. The chain recombines TRBV11-2 with TRBJ1-2, with unresolved D. The V gene lost 1 base and the J gene lost 4 bases, with 7 bases spanning the gap. Looked up from germline, CDR1 is SGHAT and CDR2 is FQNNGV. The CDR3 consists of 13 residues. DNA of the CDR3: TGTGCCAGCAGCTTAGGAGGGCTCTATGGCTACACCTTC. It encodes CASSLGGLYGYTF. Full variable domain (outside the CDR3, taken from reference TRBV11-2 and TRBJ1-2): EAGVAQSPRYKIIEKRQSVAFWCNPISGHATLYWYQQILGQGPKLLIQFQNNGVVDDSQLPKDRFSAERLKGVDSTLKIQPAKLEDSAVYLCASSLGGLYGYTFGSGTRLTVV.

The V and J genes are TRBV7-9 and TRBJ1-4; tentative D call: TRBD1 (5 bases). Trimming stripped 3 bases from V and 3 bases from J, with 17 bases between. Germline CDR1 reads SEHNR; CDR2 reads FQNEAQ (reference sequence). The CDR3 spans 17 residues. Written as DNA, the CDR3 is TGTGCCAGCAGCTTTTGGACTCACGAAGGGGCTAATGAAAAACTGTTTTTT. Protein sequence: CASSFWTHEGANEKLFF. Drawing the rest from reference TRBV7-9 and TRBJ1-4, the complete variable domain is DTGVSQNPRHKITKRGQNVTFRCDPISEHNRLYWYRQTLGQGPEFLTYFQNEAQLEKSRLLSDRFSAERPKGSFSTLEIQRTEQGDSAMYLCASSFWTHEGANEKLFFGSGTQLSVL.

V and J are TRBV18 and TRBJ1-1; D not certain. Trimming pared 2 bases from V and 2 bases from J, leaving 15 bases between. This CDR3 region has 16 residues. Germline lookup yields CDR1 KGHSH and CDR2 LQKENI. CDR3 in amino acids: CASSPSQFRVNTEAFF. The CDR3 nucleotides are TGTGCCAGCTCACCATCTCAGTTCCGGGTAAACACTGAAGCTTTCTTT. The entire variable domain, with the rest obtained from reference TRBV18 and TRBJ1-1, is as follows: NAGVMQNPRHLVRRRGQEARLRCSPMKGHSHVYWYRQLPEEGLKFMVYLQKENIIDESGMPKERFSAEFPKEGPSILRIQQVVRGDSAAYFCASSPSQFRVNTEAFFGQGTRLTVV.

The chain has TRBV6-2 or TRBV6-3 and TRBJ1-1; perhaps TRBD1 as D (6 bases). CDR1 is MNHEY, CDR2 SVGEGT, per germline. V dropped 4 bases and J dropped 1 base, with 10 bases sitting between them. The CDR3 has 14 residues. The CDR3 DNA is TGTGCCAGCAGTTTTCACAGGGCGAACACTGAAGCTTTCTTT. Protein sequence: CASSFHRANTEAFF.

This chain uses TRBV30 with TRBJ2-3; D might be TRBD2 (6 bases). The CDR3 contains 15 residues. Germline V gene sequence: CDR1 GTSNPN, CDR2 SVGIG (reference sequence). Trimming pared 5 bases from V and 1 base from J, leaving 16 bases between. This chain's CDR3 is CAWQPGRGGTDTQYF. Here the CDR3 DNA reads TGTGCCTGGCAACCGGGGCGGGGAGGCACAGATACGCAGTATTTT.

The V gene is TRBV6-5, the J gene TRBJ1-5; D is possibly TRBD1 (6 bases). Germline loops: CDR1 MNHEY, CDR2 SVGAGI. Trimming left V 2 bases short and J 4 bases short, with 9 bases between. CDR3 size: 14 residues. CDR3 DNA sequence: TGTGCCAGCAGTTACGGGGGCCGTAATCAGCCCCAGCATTTT. Translated: CASSYGGRNQPQHF.

The gene calls are TRBV10-3 and TRBJ2-5, with D perhaps TRBD1 (7 bases). The ends were cut back, 2 bases at V and 5 bases at J, with 21 bases in the middle. The CDR3 length is 17 residues. Germline lookup yields CDR1 ENHRY and CDR2 SYGVKD. CDR3 sequence (DNA): TGTGCCATCAGTGAGGGGCAGGGGGGAGCTTCTTGGGAGACCCAGTACTTC. It yields the protein CAISEGQGGASWETQYF.

The chain uses TRBV18 and TRBJ2-4; either TRBD1 or TRBD2 may fit D (5 bases each). V lost 6 bases, J lost 5 bases, and 17 bases lay in between. The CDR3 contains 15 residues. The germline CDR1 and CDR2 sequences are KGHSH and LQKENI. In nucleotides, the CDR3 is TGTGCCAGCTCCCAGATGGACGGGGACCAAAACATTCAGTACTTC. It encodes CASSQMDGDQNIQYF.

The chain couples TRBV30 to TRBJ2-1; D call uncertain. CDR1 GTSNPN and CDR2 SVGIG come from the germline V gene (reference sequence). The CDR3 length is 14 residues. V lost 0 bases and J 5 bases, leaving 11 bases between the germline ends. The CDR3 DNA is TGTGCCTGGAGTGTATACCAGGCAGACAATGAGCAGTTCTTC. Protein: CAWSVYQADNEQFF.

The chain joins TRBV19 to TRBJ1-1; D may be TRBD1 (5 bases). The V gene lost 4 bases and the J gene lost 10 bases, with 16 bases spanning the gap. Germline CDR1 LNHDA, CDR2 SQIVND (reference sequence). The CDR3 spans 13 residues. The CDR3: CASSRGVGIGAFF. In DNA form, the CDR3 reads TGTGCCAGTAGTAGAGGGGTTGGGATTGGAGCTTTCTTT. Supplemented by reference TRBV19 and TRBJ1-1, the full variable domain reads DGGITQSPKYLFRKEGQNVTLSCEQNLNHDAMYWYRQDPGQGLRLIYYSQIVNDFQKGDIAEGYSVSREKKESFPLTVTSAQKNPTAFYLCASSRGVGIGAFFGQGTRLTVV.

V usage is TRBV7-9 and J usage is TRBJ1-1, with a possible D match to TRBD1 (5 bases). The CDR3 runs to 13 residues. CDR1 SEHNR and CDR2 FQNEAQ come from the germline V gene (reference sequence). The V gene lost 4 bases and the J gene lost 6 bases, with 12 bases spanning the gap. CDR3 in amino acids: CASSWDLRAEAFF. CDR3 coding DNA: TGTGCCAGCAGCTGGGATCTCAGGGCTGAAGCTTTCTTT.

V and J are TRBV28 and TRBJ1-5; the D gene is possibly TRBD1 (6 bases). V lost 5 bases to trimming and J lost 2 bases, with 16 bases between them. CDR1 and CDR2 (germline): MDHEN, SYDVKM. This CDR3 is built from 16 residues. The DNA for the CDR3 is TGTGCCAGCAGTCCTCGGACAGAGTGGGGCAATCAGCCCCAGCATTTT. Its translation is CASSPRTEWGNQPQHF.

The rearrangement links TRBV10-3 to TRBJ1-1, with TRBD1 as a possible D gene (6 bases). The germline V and J ends were trimmed by 3 bases and 0 bases, with 20 bases remaining between them. The CDR3 has 18 amino acids. Germline CDR1 ENHRY, CDR2 SYGVKD. CDR3 sequence: CAISDHRQVVLMNTEAFF. As DNA, the CDR3 is TGTGCCATCAGTGACCATAGACAGGTAGTTCTCATGAACACTGAAGCTTTCTTT.

The chain employs TRBV12-3 or TRBV12-4 and TRBJ1-5; D gene uncertain. Trimming shortened V by 3 bases and J by 4 bases, and 4 bases separated the two germline ends. The CDR3 sequence is 12 residues long. The CDR3 reads CASSFRNQPQHF. CDR3 coding DNA: TGTGCCAGCAGTTTCCGGAATCAGCCCCAGCATTTT.

V usage is TRBV5-5 and J usage is TRBJ2-3, with D hard to call. This CDR3 has 14 amino acids. The germline V gene encodes CDR1 SGHKS and CDR2 YYEKEE (reference sequence). Trimming shortened V by 2 bases and J by 4 bases, and 11 bases separated the two germline ends. DNA of the CDR3: TGTGCCAGCAGCTTCCTTTACAGTGCAGATACGCAGTATTTT. Protein sequence: CASSFLYSADTQYF. Looking up the rest from reference TRBV5-5 and TRBJ2-3 gives the full variable domain: DAGVTQSPTHLIKTRGQQVTLRCSPISGHKSVSWYQQVLGQGPQFIFQYYEKEERGRGNFPDRFSARQFPNYSSELNVNALLLGDSALYLCASSFLYSADTQYFGPGTRLTVL.

The chain has TRBV19 and TRBJ1-2; D may be TRBD1 (6 bases). The CDR3 contains 13 residues. V was cut by 1 base and J by 6 bases, with 9 bases left in between. Germline V lookup: CDR1 LNHDA, CDR2 SQIVND (reference sequence). Here the CDR3 reads CASSIGYRDGYTF. The CDR3 bases are TGTGCCAGTAGTATAGGTTACAGGGATGGCTACACCTTC.

The rearrangement links TRBV3-1 (or the pseudogene TRBV3-2) to TRBJ1-1; no definite D call. This CDR3 is built from 19 residues. V dropped 0 bases and J dropped 3 bases, with 23 bases sitting between them. The V gene's germline CDR1 is LGHDT and CDR2 YNNKEL (reference sequence). The CDR3 is CASSQDGHGHRMVDTEAFF. The CDR3 coding sequence is TGTGCCAGCAGCCAAGATGGGCACGGCCACCGGATGGTTGACACTGAAGCTTTCTTT.

The rearrangement links TRBV5-6 to TRBJ2-3, with 7 positions matching TRBD2. The CDR3 sequence is 16 residues long. V lost 0 bases and J lost 3; bases outside the gene matches: 7. Germline assignment: CDR1 SGHDT and CDR2 YYEEEE. Here the CDR3 reads CASSLALTGGTDTQYF. Written as DNA, the CDR3 is TGTGCCAGCAGCTTGGCTCTTACGGGAGGAACAGATACGCAGTATTTT.